The T cell receptor (beta chain) under discussion was sequenced for a study of cytomegalovirus exposure and HLA in healthy donors. Study conclusions and caveats: One variant, a missense change in DCLRE1C, was linked in a later analysis to TCR beta V- and J-gene trimming. A later analysis found that most CMV-associated TCR beta chains appeared HLA-restricted. In a later analysis, about 17,000 TCR beta sequences were associated with HLA alleles at 0.05 false discovery rate. Rarity held for most TCR sequences, but there were some public TCRs that occurred in many donors.

The CDR3 consists of 12 residues. In regard to this clone: Its antigen is as yet unknown.

The primer mix had 60 Vbeta and 13 Jbeta primers. Repertoires were generated with immunoSEQ multiplex PCR, while TCRdb's copy carries only in-frame clones and drops some. The table records 160,000 or so clones, roughly 81% of them present only once. The specimen was PBMCs. The chain recombines TRBV21-1 with TRBJ2-7; the table calls TRBD2, which could not be checked here. TRBV21-1 corresponds to a pseudogene. The clonotype comes from a woman between 18 and 29 years old in good health and CMV-seropositive. For the CDR3, the DNA is TGTGCCAGCATTTCGGGGGGCTACGAGCAGTACTTC. Protein: CASISGGYEQYF.